This T cell receptor beta chain emerged from a study of STAT5B mutations in CD4+ large granular lymphocyte leukemia. The table came from immunoSEQ multiplex PCR; TCRdb's copy has only in-frame clones and leaves some out. The profile shows nearly 35,000 clones, 70% to 90% of them singletons. Trimming took off 3 bases at V and 0 bases at J, with 26 bases between the two ends. The CDR3 length is 20 residues. Germline V lookup: CDR1 ENHRY, CDR2 SYGVKD. This clonotype originated in a human donor in good health. What was sequenced was CD4+ T cells from blood buffy coats. The chain couples TRBV10-3 to TRBJ2-5, with D perhaps matching TRBD1 (5 bases). The chain's CDR3 is CAISDGGADTPLSYQETQYF. In DNA, the CDR3 is TGTGCCATCAGTGATGGTGGGGCGGATACCCCGCTCTCGTACCAAGAGACCCAGTACTTC.